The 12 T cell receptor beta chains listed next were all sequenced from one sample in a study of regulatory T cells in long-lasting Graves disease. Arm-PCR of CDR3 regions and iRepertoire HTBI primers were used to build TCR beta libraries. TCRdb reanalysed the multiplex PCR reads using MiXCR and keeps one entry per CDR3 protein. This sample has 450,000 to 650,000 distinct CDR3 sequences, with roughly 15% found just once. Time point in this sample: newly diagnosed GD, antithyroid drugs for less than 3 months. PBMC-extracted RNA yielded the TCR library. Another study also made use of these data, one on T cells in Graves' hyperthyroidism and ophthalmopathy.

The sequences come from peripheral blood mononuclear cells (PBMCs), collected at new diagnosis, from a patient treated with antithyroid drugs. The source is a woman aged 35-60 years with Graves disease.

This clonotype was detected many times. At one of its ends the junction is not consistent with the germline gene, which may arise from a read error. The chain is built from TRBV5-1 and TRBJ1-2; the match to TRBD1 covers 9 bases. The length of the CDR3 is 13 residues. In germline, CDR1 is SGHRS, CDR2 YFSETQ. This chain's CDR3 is CASSLGQGGGYTF. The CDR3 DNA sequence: TGTGCCAGCAGCTTGGGACAGGGAGGTGGCTACACCTTC.

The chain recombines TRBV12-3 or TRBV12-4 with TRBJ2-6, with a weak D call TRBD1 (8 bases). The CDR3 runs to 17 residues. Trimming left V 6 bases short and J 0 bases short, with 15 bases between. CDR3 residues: CASSYTGGGSGANVLTF. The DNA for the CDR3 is TGTGCCAGCAGCTACACAGGGGGGGGCTCTGGGGCCAACGTCCTGACTTTC.

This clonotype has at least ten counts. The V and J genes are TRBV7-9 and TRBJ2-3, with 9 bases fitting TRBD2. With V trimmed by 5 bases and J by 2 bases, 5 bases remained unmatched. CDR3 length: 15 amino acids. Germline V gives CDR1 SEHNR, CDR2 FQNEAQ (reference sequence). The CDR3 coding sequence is TGTGCCAGCAGCACAATAGCGGGGGACACAGATACGCAGTATTTT. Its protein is CASSTIAGDTDTQYF.

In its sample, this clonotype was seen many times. CDR3 nucleotide sequence: TGTGCCAGCAGCAGGACTAGCGGGGATCCCTACGAGCAGTACTTC. The encoded protein is CASSRTSGDPYEQYF. The chain recombines TRBV7-6 with TRBJ2-7; 12 bases agree with TRBD2. The CDR3 extends over 15 amino acids. V lost 5 bases and J lost 2; bases outside the gene matches: 4. Germline values: CDR1 SGHVS, CDR2 FNYEAQ. Full variable domain (remainder filled in from reference TRBV7-6 and TRBJ2-7): GAGVSQSPRYKVTKRGQDVALRCDPISGHVSLYWYRQALGQGPEFLTYFNYEAQQDKSGLPNDRFSAERPEGSISTLTIQRTEQRDSAMYRCASSRTSGDPYEQYFGPGTRLTVT.

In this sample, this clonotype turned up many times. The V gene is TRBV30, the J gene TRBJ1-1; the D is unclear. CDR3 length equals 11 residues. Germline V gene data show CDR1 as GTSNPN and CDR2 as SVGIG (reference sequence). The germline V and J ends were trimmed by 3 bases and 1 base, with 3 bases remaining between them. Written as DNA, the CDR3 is TGTGCCTGGAGCAGGAACACTGAAGCTTTCTTT. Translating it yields CAWSRNTEAFF.

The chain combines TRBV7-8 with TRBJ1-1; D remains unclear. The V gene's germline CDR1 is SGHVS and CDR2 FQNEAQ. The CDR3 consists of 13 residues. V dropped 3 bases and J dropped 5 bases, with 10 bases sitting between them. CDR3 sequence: CASSFRTPTEAFF. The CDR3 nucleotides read TGTGCCAGCAGCTTTAGAACGCCGACTGAAGCTTTCTTT. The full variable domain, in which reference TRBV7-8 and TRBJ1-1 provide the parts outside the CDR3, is GAGVSQSPRYKVAKRGQDVALRCDPISGHVSLFWYQQALGQGPEFLTYFQNEAQLDKSGLPSDRFFAERPEGSVSTLKIQRTQQEDSAVYLCASSFRTPTEAFFGQGTRLTVV.

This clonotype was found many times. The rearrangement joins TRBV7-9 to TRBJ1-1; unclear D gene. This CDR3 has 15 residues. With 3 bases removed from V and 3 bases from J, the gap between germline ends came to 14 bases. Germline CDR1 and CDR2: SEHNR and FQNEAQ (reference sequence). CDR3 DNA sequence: TGTGCCAGCAGCTTCCGCCTCGGTACGGACACTGAAGCTTTCTTT. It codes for CASSFRLGTDTEAFF.

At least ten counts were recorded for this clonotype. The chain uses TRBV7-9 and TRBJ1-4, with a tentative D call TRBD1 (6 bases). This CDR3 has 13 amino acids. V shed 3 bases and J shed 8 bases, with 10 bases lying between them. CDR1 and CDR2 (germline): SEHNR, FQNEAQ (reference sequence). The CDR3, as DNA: TGTGCCAGCAGCTTCGGGGGCACCGAAAAACTGTTTTTT. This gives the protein CASSFGGTEKLFF.

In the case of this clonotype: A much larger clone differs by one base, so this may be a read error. In nucleotides, the CDR3 is TGTGCCAGCAGCATTAGCGGTACCTACGAGCAGTTCTTC. This codes for CASSISGTYEQFF. The chain carries TRBV4-2 and TRBJ2-1, with D perhaps matching TRBD2 (6 bases). CDR1 and CDR2 (germline): LGHNA, YNFKEQ. V lost 5 bases and J lost 10, with 15 bases in between. The CDR3 is 13 amino acids.

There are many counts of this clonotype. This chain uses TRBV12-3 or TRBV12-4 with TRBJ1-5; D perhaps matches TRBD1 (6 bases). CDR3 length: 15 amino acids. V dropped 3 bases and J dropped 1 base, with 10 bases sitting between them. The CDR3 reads CASSFQGSSNQPQHF. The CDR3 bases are TGTGCCAGCAGTTTTCAGGGGTCGAGCAATCAGCCCCAGCATTTT.

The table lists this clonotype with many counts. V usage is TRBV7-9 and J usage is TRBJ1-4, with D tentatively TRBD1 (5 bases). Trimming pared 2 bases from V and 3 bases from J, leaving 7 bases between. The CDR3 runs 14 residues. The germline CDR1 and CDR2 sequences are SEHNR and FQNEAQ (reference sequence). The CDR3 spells CASSLTGANEKLFF. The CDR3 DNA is TGTGCCAGCAGCTTAACGGGGGCTAATGAAAAACTGTTTTTT. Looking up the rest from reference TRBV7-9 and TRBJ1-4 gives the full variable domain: DTGVSQNPRHKITKRGQNVTFRCDPISEHNRLYWYRQTLGQGPEFLTYFQNEAQLEKSRLLSDRFSAERPKGSFSTLEIQRTEQGDSAMYLCASSLTGANEKLFFGSGTQLSVL.

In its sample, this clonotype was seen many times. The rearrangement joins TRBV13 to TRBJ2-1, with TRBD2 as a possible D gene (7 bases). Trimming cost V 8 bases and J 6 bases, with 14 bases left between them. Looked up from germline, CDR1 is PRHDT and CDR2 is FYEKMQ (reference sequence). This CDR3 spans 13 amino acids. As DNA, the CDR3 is TGTGCCAGCCGGTCGGGGGGCCCCAATGAGCAGTTCTTC. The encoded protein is CASRSGGPNEQFF.